This T cell receptor beta chain was observed in a study of blood T cell repertoires in COVID-19. Across the whole study: Researchers got acute and convalescent COVID-19 samples from the United States, Italy and Spain. Nucleic acid was either cDNA or gDNA, and it came from T cells, B-cell-depleted T cells, or PBMCs.

The CDR3 extends over 15 amino acids. V lost 3 bases, J lost 5 bases, and 13 bases lay in between. Germline V gene data show CDR1 as LNHDA and CDR2 as SQIVND (reference sequence). Authors' processing steps: For nucleated cells, counts were estimated from reference gene primer amplification. Assay used: immunoSEQ multiplex PCR; TCRdb lists only in-frame clones, some missing. That table supplies the V and J calls and clone size; D and trimming were determined from the DNA. The sample yields tens of thousands of clones, around 90% seen once. The clonotype originates from a woman older than 75 with acute or convalescent COVID-19. The sequenced sample was peripheral blood. The chain couples TRBV19 to TRBJ1-4; no definite D call. CDR3 DNA sequence: TGTGCCAGTAGTATGGGAGGGCCTCCCAATGAAAAACTGTTTTTT. Its translation is CASSMGGPPNEKLFF.